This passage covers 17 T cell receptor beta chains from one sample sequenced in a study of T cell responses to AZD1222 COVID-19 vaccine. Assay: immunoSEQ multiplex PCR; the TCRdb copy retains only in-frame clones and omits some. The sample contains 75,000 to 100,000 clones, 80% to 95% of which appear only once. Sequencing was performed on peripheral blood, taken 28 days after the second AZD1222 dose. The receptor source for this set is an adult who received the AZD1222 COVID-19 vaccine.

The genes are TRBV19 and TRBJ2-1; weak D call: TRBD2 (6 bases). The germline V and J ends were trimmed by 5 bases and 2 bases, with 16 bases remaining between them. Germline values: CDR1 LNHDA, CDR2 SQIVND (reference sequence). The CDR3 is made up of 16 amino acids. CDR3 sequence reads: CASSFSLGGPYNEQFF. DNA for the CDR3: TGTGCCAGTAGTTTTTCCCTCGGGGGACCCTACAATGAGCAGTTCTTC.

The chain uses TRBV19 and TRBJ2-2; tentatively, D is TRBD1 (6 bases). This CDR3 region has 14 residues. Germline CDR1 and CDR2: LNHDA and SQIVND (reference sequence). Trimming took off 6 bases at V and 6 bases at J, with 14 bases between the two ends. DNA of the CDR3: TGTGCCAGTAGGATTCTAGGGGGTGCCGGGGAGCTGTTTTTT. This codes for CASRILGGAGELFF. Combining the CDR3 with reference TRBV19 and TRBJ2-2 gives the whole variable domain DGGITQSPKYLFRKEGQNVTLSCEQNLNHDAMYWYRQDPGQGLRLIYYSQIVNDFQKGDIAEGYSVSREKKESFPLTVTSAQKNPTAFYLCASRILGGAGELFFGEGSRLTVL.

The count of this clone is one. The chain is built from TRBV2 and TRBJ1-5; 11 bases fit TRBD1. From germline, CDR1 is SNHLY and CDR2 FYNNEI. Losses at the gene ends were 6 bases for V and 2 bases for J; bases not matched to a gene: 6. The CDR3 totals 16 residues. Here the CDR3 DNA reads TGTGCCAGCAGCCTCCGGACAGGGGGCGGCAATCAGCCCCAGCATTTT. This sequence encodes CASSLRTGGGNQPQHF.

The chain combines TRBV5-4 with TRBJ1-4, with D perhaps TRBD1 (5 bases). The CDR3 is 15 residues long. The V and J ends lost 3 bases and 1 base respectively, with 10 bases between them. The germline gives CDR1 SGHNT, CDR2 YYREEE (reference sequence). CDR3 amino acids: CASSSGLITNEKLFF. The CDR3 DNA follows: TGTGCCAGCAGCTCGGGACTTATAACTAATGAAAAACTGTTTTTT.

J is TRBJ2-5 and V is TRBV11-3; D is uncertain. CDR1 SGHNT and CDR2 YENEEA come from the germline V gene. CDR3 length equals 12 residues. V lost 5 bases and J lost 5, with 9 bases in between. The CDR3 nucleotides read TGTGCCAGCAGCACACGAACGGAGACCCAGTACTTC. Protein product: CASSTRTETQYF.

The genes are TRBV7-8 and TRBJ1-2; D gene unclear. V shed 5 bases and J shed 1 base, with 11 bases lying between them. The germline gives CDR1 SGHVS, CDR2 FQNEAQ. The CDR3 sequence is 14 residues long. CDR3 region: CASSLHGNNYGYTF. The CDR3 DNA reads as TGTGCCAGCAGCCTTCACGGAAATAACTATGGCTACACCTTC.

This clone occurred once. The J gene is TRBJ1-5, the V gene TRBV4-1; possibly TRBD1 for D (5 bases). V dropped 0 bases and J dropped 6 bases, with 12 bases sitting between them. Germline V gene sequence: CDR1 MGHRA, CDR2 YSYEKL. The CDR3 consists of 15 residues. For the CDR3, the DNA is TGCGCCAGCAGCCAAGAGCCAGGGCTAGGTCAGCCCCAGCATTTT. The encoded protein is CASSQEPGLGQPQHF.

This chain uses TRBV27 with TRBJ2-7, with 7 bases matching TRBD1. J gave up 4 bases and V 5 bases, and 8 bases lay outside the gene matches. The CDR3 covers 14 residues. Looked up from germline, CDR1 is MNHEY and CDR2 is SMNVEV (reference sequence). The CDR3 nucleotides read TGTGCCAGCAGTATCGACAGGGAGAGGTACGAGCAGTACTTC. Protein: CASSIDRERYEQYF.

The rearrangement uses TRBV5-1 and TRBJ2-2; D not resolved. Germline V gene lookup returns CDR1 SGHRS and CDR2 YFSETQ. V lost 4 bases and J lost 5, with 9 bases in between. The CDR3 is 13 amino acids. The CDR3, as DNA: TGCGCCAGCAGCCAAGAGACGACCGGGGAGCTGTTTTTT. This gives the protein CASSQETTGELFF.

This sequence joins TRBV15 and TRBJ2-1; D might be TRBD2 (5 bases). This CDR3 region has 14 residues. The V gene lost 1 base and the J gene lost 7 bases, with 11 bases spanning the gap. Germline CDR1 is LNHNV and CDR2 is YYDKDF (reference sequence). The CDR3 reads CATSRARGINEQFF. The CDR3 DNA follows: TGTGCCACCAGCAGAGCACGGGGTATAAATGAGCAGTTCTTC.

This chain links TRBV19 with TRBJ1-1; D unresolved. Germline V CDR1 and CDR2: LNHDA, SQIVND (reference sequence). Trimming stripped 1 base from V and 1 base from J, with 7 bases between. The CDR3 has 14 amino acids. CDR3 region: CASSIGLGNTEAFF. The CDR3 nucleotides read TGTGCCAGTAGTATAGGCTTGGGGAACACTGAAGCTTTCTTT.

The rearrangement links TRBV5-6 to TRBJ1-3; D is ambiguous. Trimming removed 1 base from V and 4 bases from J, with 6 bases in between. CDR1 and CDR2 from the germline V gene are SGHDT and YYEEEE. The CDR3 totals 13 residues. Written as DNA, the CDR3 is TGTGCCAGCAGCTTGCTCCCGGGAAACACCATATATTTT. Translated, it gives CASSLLPGNTIYF. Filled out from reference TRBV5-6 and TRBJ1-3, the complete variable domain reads DAGVTQSPTHLIKTRGQQVTLRCSPKSGHDTVSWYQQALGQGPQFIFQYYEEEERQRGNFPDRFSGHQFPNYSSELNVNALLLGDSALYLCASSLLPGNTIYFGEGSWLTVV.

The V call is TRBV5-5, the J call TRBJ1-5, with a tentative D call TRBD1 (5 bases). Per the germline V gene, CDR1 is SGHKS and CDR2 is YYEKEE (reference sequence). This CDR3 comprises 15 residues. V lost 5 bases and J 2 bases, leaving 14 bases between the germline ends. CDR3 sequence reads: CASSFEGAGNQPQHF. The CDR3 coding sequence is TGTGCCAGCAGTTTCGAAGGGGCGGGCAATCAGCCCCAGCATTTT.

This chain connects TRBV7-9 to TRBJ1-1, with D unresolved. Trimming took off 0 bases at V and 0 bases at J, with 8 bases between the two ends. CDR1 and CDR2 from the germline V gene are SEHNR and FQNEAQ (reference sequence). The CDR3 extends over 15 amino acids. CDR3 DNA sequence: TGTGCCAGCAGCTTAGCTGATCACCTGAACACTGAAGCTTTCTTT. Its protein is CASSLADHLNTEAFF.

CDR3 in amino acids: CASSLMETQYF. CDR3 coding DNA: TGTGCCAGCAGTTTAATGGAGACCCAGTACTTC. J is TRBJ2-5 and V is TRBV12-3 or TRBV12-4, with D unresolved. Trimming removed 2 bases from V and 5 bases from J, with 3 bases in between. This CDR3 has 11 amino acids.

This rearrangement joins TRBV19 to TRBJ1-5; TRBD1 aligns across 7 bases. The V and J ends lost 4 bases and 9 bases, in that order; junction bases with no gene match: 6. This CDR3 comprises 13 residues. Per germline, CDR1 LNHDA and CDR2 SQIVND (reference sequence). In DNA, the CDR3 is TGTGCCAGTAGTAACAGGGGAATAGGGCCCCAGCATTTT. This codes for CASSNRGIGPQHF.

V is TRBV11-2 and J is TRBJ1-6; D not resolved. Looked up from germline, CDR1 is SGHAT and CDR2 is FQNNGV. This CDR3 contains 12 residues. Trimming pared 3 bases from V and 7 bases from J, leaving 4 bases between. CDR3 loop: CASSLENSPLHF. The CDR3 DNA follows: TGTGCCAGCAGCTTGGAGAATTCACCCCTCCACTTT.